Listed below are T cell receptor beta chains from one sample, sequenced in a study of T-cell memory formation after mild COVID-19. TCRdb recomputed calls from the 5' RACE reads with MiXCR, one row per CDR3 protein. The sample records roughly 240,000 distinct CDR3 sequences, approximately 15% being singletons. The sample was PBMCs or a T cell subset sorted from them (not recorded which). The receptors come from an adult woman who had mild COVID-19 (a few samples of this study predate the infection). Cell type and time point are not known. CDR3s include the opening cysteine and the closing phenylalanine or tryptophan. The D gene is left open where the match is weak. The size field is filled for only some rows; it gives once, few, many or a size class.

clone size: few; V gene: TRBV18; D gene: TRBD1; CDR3 length: 15; J gene: TRBJ2-3; CDR3 DNA: TGTGCCAGCTCACCACGGACAGGGGTTGGAGATACGCAGTATTTT; CDR3 protein: CASSPRTGVGDTQYF
clone size: few; V gene: TRBV5-4; D gene: TRBD2; CDR3 length: 15; J gene: TRBJ2-2; CDR3 DNA: TGTGCCAGCAGCGGAACTAGCGGCCACACCGGGGAGCTGTTTTTT; CDR3 protein: CASSGTSGHTGELFF
clone size: NA; V gene: TRBV24-1; D gene: TRBD1; CDR3 length: 14; J gene: TRBJ1-2; CDR3 DNA: TGTGCCACCAGTGACCCCGGACAGGGCTATGGCTACACCTTC; CDR3 protein: CATSDPGQGYGYTF
clone size: few; V gene: TRBV6-1; D gene: NA; CDR3 length: 11; J gene: TRBJ1-2; CDR3 DNA: TGTGCCAGCAGTGCCCAATATGGCTACACCTTC; CDR3 protein: CASSAQYGYTF
clone size: few; V gene: TRBV7-9; D gene: NA; CDR3 length: 11; J gene: TRBJ2-7; CDR3 DNA: TGTGCCAGCAGCTTAGCAGACGAGCAGTACTTC; CDR3 protein: CASSLADEQYF
clone size: few; V gene: TRBV7-2; D gene: TRBD2; CDR3 length: 15; J gene: TRBJ2-7; CDR3 DNA: TGTGCCAGCAGCCCCGGACTAGGCCCCCCCTACGAGCAGTACTTC; CDR3 protein: CASSPGLGPPYEQYF
clone size: NA; V gene: TRBV3-1; D gene: TRBD2; CDR3 length: 18; J gene: TRBJ2-3; CDR3 DNA: TGTGCCAGCAGCCAAGGAAGGTATTCTAGCGGAAGGACAGATACGCAGTATTTT; CDR3 protein: CASSQGRYSSGRTDTQYF
clone size: NA; V gene: TRBV10-3; D gene: TRBD1; CDR3 length: 12; J gene: TRBJ2-3; CDR3 DNA: TGTGCCATCAGTAACAGGGGAGATACGCAGTATTTT; CDR3 protein: CAISNRGDTQYF
clone size: few; V gene: TRBV20-1; D gene: NA; CDR3 length: 13; J gene: TRBJ2-3; CDR3 DNA: TGCAGTGCTGGGTCCGGCCCGTTGGATACGCAGTATTTT; CDR3 protein: CSAGSGPLDTQYF
clone size: NA; V gene: TRBV10-3; D gene: TRBD2; CDR3 length: 16; J gene: TRBJ2-1; CDR3 DNA: TGTGCCATCAGTGGCTCTAGCGGGATCTCCTACAATGAGCAGTTCTTC; CDR3 protein: CAISGSSGISYNEQFF
clone size: few; V gene: TRBV7-3; D gene: NA; CDR3 length: 14; J gene: TRBJ2-2; CDR3 DNA: TGTGCCAGCAGCCTACAGACTTCGACCGGGGAGCTGTTTTTT; CDR3 protein: CASSLQTSTGELFF
clone size: NA; V gene: TRBV6-1; D gene: NA; CDR3 length: 14; J gene: TRBJ1-2; CDR3 DNA: TGTGCCAGCAGTAGGACAGAAGCTAACTATGGCTACACCTTC; CDR3 protein: CASSRTEANYGYTF
clone size: few; V gene: TRBV25-1; D gene: NA; CDR3 length: 11; J gene: TRBJ1-2; CDR3 DNA: TGTGCCAGCAGTGGGGTGGGAGGCTACACCTTC; CDR3 protein: CASSGVGGYTF
clone size: NA; V gene: TRBV7-2; D gene: NA; CDR3 length: 15; J gene: TRBJ2-1; CDR3 DNA: TGTGCCAGCAGCTTAGGCCCTAGCGCCGACAATGAGCAGTTCTTC; CDR3 protein: CASSLGPSADNEQFF
clone size: few; V gene: TRBV3-1; D gene: NA; CDR3 length: 13; J gene: TRBJ2-5; CDR3 DNA: TGTGCCAGCAGCCGGTTGGACGGGGAGACCCAGTACTTC; CDR3 protein: CASSRLDGETQYF
clone size: few; V gene: TRBV7-9; D gene: NA; CDR3 length: 16; J gene: TRBJ2-3; CDR3 DNA: TGTGCCAGCAGCGCCCCCAGGGGATTCGGTCCAGATACGCAGTATTTT; CDR3 protein: CASSAPRGFGPDTQYF
clone size: few; V gene: TRBV19; D gene: NA; CDR3 length: 13; J gene: TRBJ1-6; CDR3 DNA: TGTGCCAGTAGTCGGCAGAGTAATTCACCCCTCCACTTT; CDR3 protein: CASSRQSNSPLHF
clone size: few; V gene: TRBV3-1; D gene: NA; CDR3 length: 15; J gene: TRBJ2-1; CDR3 DNA: TGTGCCAGCAGCCAAATAGCGGACTCCTACAATGAGCAGTTCTTC; CDR3 protein: CASSQIADSYNEQFF
clone size: few; V gene: TRBV5-1; D gene: NA; CDR3 length: 14; J gene: TRBJ1-4; CDR3 DNA: TGCGCCAGCAGCTTCGGCACCGAAGGTGAAAAACTGTTTTTT; CDR3 protein: CASSFGTEGEKLFF
clone size: few; V gene: TRBV20-1; D gene: NA; CDR3 length: 12; J gene: TRBJ2-3; CDR3 DNA: TGCAGTGCTATTATTAGCGCAGATACGCAGTATTTT; CDR3 protein: CSAIISADTQYF
clone size: few; V gene: TRBV10-3; D gene: TRBD1; CDR3 length: 16; J gene: TRBJ1-5; CDR3 DNA: TGTGCCATCAGTGGGCAGGGGGCTGGTAGCAATCAGCCCCAGCATTTT; CDR3 protein: CAISGQGAGSNQPQHF
clone size: NA; V gene: TRBV12-3/TRBV12-4; D gene: NA; CDR3 length: 15; J gene: TRBJ1-4; CDR3 DNA: TGTGCCAGCAGTTTACGGGGAACAACTAATGAAAAACTGTTTTTT; CDR3 protein: CASSLRGTTNEKLFF
clone size: few; V gene: TRBV10-3; D gene: TRBD1; CDR3 length: 17; J gene: TRBJ2-5; CDR3 DNA: TGTGCCATCAGTGAGTCCACCTGGGACAGGGGGCGTGAGACCCAGTACTTC; CDR3 protein: CAISESTWDRGRETQYF
clone size: NA; V gene: TRBV11-2; D gene: NA; CDR3 length: 14; J gene: TRBJ2-5; CDR3 DNA: TGTGCCAGCAGCCGTAGCAGGGGTTGGGAGACCCAGTACTTC; CDR3 protein: CASSRSRGWETQYF
clone size: few; V gene: TRBV4-2; D gene: TRBD2; CDR3 length: 16; J gene: TRBJ2-1; CDR3 DNA: TGTGCCAGCAGCCACCCTCTAGCGGAGTCCTACAATGAGCAGTTCTTC; CDR3 protein: CASSHPLAESYNEQFF
clone size: NA; V gene: TRBV2; D gene: TRBD1; CDR3 length: 15; J gene: TRBJ1-3; CDR3 DNA: TGTGCCAGCACCGCAGGGGGGAAAGCTGGAAACACCATATATTTT; CDR3 protein: CASTAGGKAGNTIYF